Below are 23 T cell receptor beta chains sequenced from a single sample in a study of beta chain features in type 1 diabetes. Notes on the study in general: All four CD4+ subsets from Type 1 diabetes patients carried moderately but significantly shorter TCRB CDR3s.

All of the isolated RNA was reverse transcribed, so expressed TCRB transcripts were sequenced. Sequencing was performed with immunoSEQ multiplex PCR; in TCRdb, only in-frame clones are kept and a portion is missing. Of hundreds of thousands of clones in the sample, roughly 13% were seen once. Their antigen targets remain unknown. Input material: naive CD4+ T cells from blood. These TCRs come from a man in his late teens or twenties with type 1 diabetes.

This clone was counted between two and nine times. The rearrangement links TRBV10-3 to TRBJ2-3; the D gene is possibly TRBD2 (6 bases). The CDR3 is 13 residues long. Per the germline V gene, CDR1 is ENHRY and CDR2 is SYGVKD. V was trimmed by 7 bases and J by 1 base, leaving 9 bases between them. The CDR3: CAIKGGGTDTQYF. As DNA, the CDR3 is TGTGCCATCAAGGGCGGGGGCACAGATACGCAGTATTTT.

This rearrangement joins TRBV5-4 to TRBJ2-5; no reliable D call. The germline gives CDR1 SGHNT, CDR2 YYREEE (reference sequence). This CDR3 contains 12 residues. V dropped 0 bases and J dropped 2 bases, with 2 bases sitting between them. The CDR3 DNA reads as TGTGCCAGCAGCTTGGAACAAGAGACCCAGTACTTC. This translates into CASSLEQETQYF.

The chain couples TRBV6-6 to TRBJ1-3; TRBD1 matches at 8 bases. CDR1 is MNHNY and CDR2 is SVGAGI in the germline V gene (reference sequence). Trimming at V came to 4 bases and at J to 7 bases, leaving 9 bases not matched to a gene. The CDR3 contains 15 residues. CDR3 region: CASSSSGQGGNTIYF. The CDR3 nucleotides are TGTGCCAGCAGTTCCTCAGGACAGGGAGGGAACACCATATATTTT.

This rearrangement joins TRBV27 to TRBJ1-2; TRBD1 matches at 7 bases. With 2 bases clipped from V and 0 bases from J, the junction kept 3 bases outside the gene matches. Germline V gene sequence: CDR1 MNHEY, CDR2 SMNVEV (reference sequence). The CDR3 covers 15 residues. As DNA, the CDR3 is TGTGCCAGCAGTTTAGAAGGGGGCGCTAACTATGGCTACACCTTC. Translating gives CASSLEGGANYGYTF.

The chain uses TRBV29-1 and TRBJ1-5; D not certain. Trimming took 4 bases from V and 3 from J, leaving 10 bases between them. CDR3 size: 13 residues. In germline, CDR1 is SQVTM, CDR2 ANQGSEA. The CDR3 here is CSVVEGPNQPQHF. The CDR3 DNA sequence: TGCAGCGTTGTGGAAGGTCCCAATCAGCCCCAGCATTTT.

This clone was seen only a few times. CDR3 sequence: CASSQEGVAGAPDTQYF. CDR3 in DNA: TGTGCCAGCAGCCAAGAAGGGGTAGCGGGGGCCCCAGATACGCAGTATTTT. The chain carries TRBV4-2 and TRBJ2-3; 9 bases line up with TRBD2. V lost 0 bases, J lost 4 bases, and 8 bases stayed unmatched. Germline CDR1 is LGHNA and CDR2 is YNFKEQ. CDR3 length: 17 amino acids.

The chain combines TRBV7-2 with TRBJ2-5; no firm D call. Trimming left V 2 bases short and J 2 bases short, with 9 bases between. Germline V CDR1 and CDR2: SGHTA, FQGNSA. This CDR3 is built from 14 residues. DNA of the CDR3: TGTGCCAGCAGCTTAATGGGCTCTCAAGAGACCCAGTACTTC. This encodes CASSLMGSQETQYF.

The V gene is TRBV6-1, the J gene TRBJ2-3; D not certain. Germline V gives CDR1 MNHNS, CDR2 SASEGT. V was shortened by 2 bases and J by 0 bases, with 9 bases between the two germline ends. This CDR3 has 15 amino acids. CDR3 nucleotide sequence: TGTGCCAGCAGTGAACTCTGGGCAAGCACAGATACGCAGTATTTT. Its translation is CASSELWASTDTQYF.

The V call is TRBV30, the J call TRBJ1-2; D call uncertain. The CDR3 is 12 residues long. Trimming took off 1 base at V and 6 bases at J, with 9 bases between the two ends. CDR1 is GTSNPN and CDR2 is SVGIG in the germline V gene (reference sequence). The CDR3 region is CAWSGGAHGYTF. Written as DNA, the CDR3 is TGTGCCTGGAGTGGAGGAGCTCATGGCTACACCTTC.

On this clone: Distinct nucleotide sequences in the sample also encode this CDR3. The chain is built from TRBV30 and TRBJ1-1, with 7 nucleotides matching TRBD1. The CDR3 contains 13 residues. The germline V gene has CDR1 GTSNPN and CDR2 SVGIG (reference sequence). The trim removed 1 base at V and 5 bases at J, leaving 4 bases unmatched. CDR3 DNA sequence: TGTGCCTGGAGTGGAGGGGGCGGAACTGAAGCTTTCTTT. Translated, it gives CAWSGGGGTEAFF.

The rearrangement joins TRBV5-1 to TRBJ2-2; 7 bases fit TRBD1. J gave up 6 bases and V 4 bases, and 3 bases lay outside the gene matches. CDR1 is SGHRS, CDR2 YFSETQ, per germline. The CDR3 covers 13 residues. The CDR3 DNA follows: TGCGCCAGCAGCCGGGGACAGCCCGGGGAGCTGTTTTTT. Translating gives CASSRGQPGELFF.

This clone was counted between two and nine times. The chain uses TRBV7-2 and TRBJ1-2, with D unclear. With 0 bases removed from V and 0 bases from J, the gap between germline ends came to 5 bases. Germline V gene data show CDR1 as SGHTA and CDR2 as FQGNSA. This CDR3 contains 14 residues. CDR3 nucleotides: TGTGCCAGCAGCTTAGCCGTGCCTAACTATGGCTACACCTTC. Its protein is CASSLAVPNYGYTF.

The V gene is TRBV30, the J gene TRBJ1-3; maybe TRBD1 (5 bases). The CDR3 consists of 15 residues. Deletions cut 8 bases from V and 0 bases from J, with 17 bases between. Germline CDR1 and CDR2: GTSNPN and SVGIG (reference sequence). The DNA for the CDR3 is TGTGCCCTCATGACGGGGACCCTCTCTGGAAACACCATATATTTT. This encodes CALMTGTLSGNTIYF.

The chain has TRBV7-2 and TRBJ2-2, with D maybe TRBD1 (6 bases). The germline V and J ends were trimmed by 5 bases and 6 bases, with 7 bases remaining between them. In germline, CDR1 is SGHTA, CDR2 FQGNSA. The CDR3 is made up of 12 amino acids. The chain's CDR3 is CASSGGPGELFF. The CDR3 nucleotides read TGTGCCAGCAGCGGGGGCCCCGGGGAGCTGTTTTTT. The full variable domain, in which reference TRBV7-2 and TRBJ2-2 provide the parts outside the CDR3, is GAGVSQSPSNKVTEKGKDVELRCDPISGHTALYWYRQSLGQGLEFLIYFQGNSAPDKSGLPSDRFSAERTGGSVSTLTIQRTQQEDSAVYLCASSGGPGELFFGEGSRLTVL.

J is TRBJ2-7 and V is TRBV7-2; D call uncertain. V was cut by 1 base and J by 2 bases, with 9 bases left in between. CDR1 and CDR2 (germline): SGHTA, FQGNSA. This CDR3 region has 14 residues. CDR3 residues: CASSLGVLAYEQYF. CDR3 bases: TGTGCCAGCAGCTTAGGGGTCCTCGCCTACGAGCAGTACTTC.

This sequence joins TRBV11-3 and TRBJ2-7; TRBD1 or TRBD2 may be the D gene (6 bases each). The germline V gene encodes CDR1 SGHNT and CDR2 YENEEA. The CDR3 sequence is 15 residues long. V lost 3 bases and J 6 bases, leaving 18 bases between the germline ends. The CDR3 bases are TGTGCCAGCAGCTTCCTTCGGGGGCAGGGGACCGAGCAGTACTTC. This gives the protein CASSFLRGQGTEQYF.

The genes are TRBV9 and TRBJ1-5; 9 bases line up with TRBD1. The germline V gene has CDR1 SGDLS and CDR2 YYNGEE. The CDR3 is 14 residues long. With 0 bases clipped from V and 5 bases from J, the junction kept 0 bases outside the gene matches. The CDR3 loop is CASSVGDRDQPQHF. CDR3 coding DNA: TGTGCCAGCAGCGTAGGGGACAGGGATCAGCCCCAGCATTTT.

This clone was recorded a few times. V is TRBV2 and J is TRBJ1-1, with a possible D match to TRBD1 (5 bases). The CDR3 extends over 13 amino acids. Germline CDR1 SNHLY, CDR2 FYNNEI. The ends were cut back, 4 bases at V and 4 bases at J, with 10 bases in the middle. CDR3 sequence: CASSVRGSTEAFF. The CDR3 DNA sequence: TGTGCCAGCAGTGTCCGGGGGAGCACTGAAGCTTTCTTT.

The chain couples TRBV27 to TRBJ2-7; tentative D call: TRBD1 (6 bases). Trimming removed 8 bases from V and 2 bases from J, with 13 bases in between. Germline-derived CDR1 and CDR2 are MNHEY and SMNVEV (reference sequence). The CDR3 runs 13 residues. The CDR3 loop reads CASSRQETYEQYF. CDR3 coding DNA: TGTGCCAGCTCGAGACAGGAGACCTACGAGCAGTACTTC.

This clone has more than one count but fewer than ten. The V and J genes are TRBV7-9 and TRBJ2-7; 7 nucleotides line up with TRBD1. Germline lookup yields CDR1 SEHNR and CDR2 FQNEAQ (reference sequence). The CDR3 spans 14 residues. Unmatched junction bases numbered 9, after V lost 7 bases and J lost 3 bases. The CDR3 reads CASTFDRVSYEQYF. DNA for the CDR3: TGTGCCAGCACCTTCGACAGGGTGAGCTACGAGCAGTACTTC.

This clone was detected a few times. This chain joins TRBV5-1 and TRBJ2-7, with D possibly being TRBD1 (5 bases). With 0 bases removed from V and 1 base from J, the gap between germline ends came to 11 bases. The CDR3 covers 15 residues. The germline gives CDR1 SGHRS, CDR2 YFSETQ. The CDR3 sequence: CASSLEGAPSYEQYF. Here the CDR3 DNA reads TGCGCCAGCAGCTTGGAAGGGGCCCCATCCTACGAGCAGTACTTC.

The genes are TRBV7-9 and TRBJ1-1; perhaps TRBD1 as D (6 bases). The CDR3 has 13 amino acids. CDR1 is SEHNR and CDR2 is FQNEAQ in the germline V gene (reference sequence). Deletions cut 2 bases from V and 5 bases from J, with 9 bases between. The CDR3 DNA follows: TGTGCCAGCAGCTTAATCCAGGGGACTGAAGCTTTCTTT. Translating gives CASSLIQGTEAFF.

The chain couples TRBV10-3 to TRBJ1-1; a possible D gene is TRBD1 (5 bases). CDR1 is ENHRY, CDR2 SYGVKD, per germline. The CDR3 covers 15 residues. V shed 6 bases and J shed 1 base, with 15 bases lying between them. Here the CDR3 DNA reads TGTGCCATCAGGAATACGGACACGTCGAACACTGAAGCTTTCTTT. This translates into CAIRNTDTSNTEAFF.